This T cell receptor beta chain was identified during a study of human T cells and chemical hapten exposure. This clonotype was found many times. The junction departs from the called germline gene at one end, perhaps through a read error. Unfractionated whole blood served as the source for total RNA extraction. The CDR3 covers 14 residues. Germline CDR1 is SSHAT and CDR2 is FNYEAQ (reference sequence). TCRdb passed the 5' RACE reads through MiXCR, listing each CDR3 protein once. The sample records about 140,000 distinct CDR3 sequences, around 4.4% being singletons. The rearrangement links TRBV7-7 to TRBJ2-1, with 8 bases aligning to TRBD1. The receptor was derived from a female donor in good health. Here the CDR3 DNA reads TGTGCTAGCAGCCCGAAGACAGGGGTTGGTGAGCAGTTCTTC. Translated, it gives CASSPKTGVGEQFF.